This paragraph covers one T cell receptor beta chain sequence. The source of the sample is a study of blood T cell repertoires in COVID-19. Germline CDR1 reads KGHSH; CDR2 reads LQKENI. The CDR3 consists of 19 residues. Trimming left V 3 bases short and J 0 bases short, with 21 bases between. Original methodology: Amplification with reference gene primers provided the estimates of nucleated cell counts. Profiled with immunoSEQ multiplex PCR; TCRdb holds only in-frame clones, not every one. That table supplies the V and J calls and clone size; D and trimming were determined from the DNA. This sample has hundreds of thousands of clones, with around 87% found just once. Seattle researchers signed up patients amid active infection and tracked them longitudinally.

This receptor was identified in a woman aged 45-59 years with COVID-19, enrolled during active disease. The chain recombines TRBV18 with TRBJ2-4, with D hard to call. The sequencing input was peripheral blood. The CDR3 is CASSPFPEYNVLAKNIQYF. Here the CDR3 DNA reads TGTGCCAGCTCACCGTTCCCAGAATATAATGTTCTAGCCAAAAACATTCAGTACTTC.